The 7 T cell receptor beta chains presented below share a single source sample, sequenced in a study of cytomegalovirus exposure and HLA in healthy donors. Profiling relied on immunoSEQ multiplex PCR, and the TCRdb table lists in-frame clones only, not all of them. Counted here are 90,000 to 150,000 clones, more than 70% occurring once; the ten biggest clones make up approximately 1.8%. Material: PBMCs. The origin of the receptors is a man between 18 and 29 years old in good health and CMV-seronegative.

The chain uses TRBV28 and TRBJ2-7, with 8 nucleotides matching TRBD2. Germline V gene sequence: CDR1 MDHEN, CDR2 SYDVKM. This CDR3 is built from 15 residues. Trimming at V came to 6 bases and at J to 1 base, leaving 8 bases not matched to a gene. CDR3 residues: CASRPLAGVSYEQYF. The CDR3 region has the DNA TGTGCCAGCAGACCCCTAGCGGGCGTTTCCTACGAGCAGTACTTC.

This chain connects TRBV19 to TRBJ2-7; possible D gene TRBD2, 7 bases. This CDR3 region has 15 residues. Trimming took 5 bases from V and 4 from J, leaving 18 bases between them. Germline V lookup: CDR1 LNHDA, CDR2 SQIVND (reference sequence). CDR3 sequence reads: CASSLTSGGSYEQYF. The CDR3 DNA follows: TGTGCCAGTAGTCTCACTTCGGGGGGCTCTTACGAGCAGTACTTC.

The chain recombines TRBV4-1 with TRBJ2-1; D unclear. CDR3 length equals 14 residues. From germline, CDR1 is MGHRA and CDR2 YSYEKL. V lost 1 base to trimming and J lost 8 bases, with 12 bases between them. The CDR3 is CASSQVGTSDEQFF. For the CDR3, the DNA is TGCGCCAGCAGCCAAGTTGGAACGAGCGATGAGCAGTTCTTC.

The rearrangement links TRBV11-3 to TRBJ2-3; 9 nucleotides match TRBD2. The germline gives CDR1 SGHNT, CDR2 YENEEA. V shed 2 bases, J shed 3 bases, and the junction held 6 bases outside the gene matches. The CDR3 is made up of 16 amino acids. This CDR3 reads CASSLWASGMTDTQYF. The DNA of the CDR3 is TGTGCCAGCAGCTTATGGGCTAGCGGGATGACAGATACGCAGTATTTT.

This chain joins TRBV6-5 and TRBJ2-7, with a possible D match to TRBD2 (6 bases). The germline gives CDR1 MNHEY, CDR2 SVGAGI. This CDR3 spans 14 amino acids. Trimming cost V 9 bases and J 1 base, with 16 bases left between them. DNA of the CDR3: TGTGCCAGTTCGGGGGACCATCAGTCCTACGAGCAGTACTTC. It specifies CASSGDHQSYEQYF.

The chain links TRBV5-5 to TRBJ1-4; 7 bases are shared with TRBD1. This CDR3 comprises 14 residues. Trimming took 0 bases from V and 6 from J; bases not matched to a gene: 2. Germline V gives CDR1 SGHKS, CDR2 YYEKEE (reference sequence). CDR3 amino acids: CASSLGQGDEKLFF. The CDR3 DNA reads TGTGCCAGCAGCTTGGGACAGGGCGATGAAAAACTGTTTTTT.

The chain carries TRBV5-1 and TRBJ2-2; 10 bases map to TRBD2. This CDR3 is 17 amino acids long. The junction had 5 bases not matched to a gene; V was cut back by 1 base and J by 2 bases. Germline lookup yields CDR1 SGHRS and CDR2 YFSETQ. CDR3 sequence: CASSLSSGGPNTGELFF. The CDR3 DNA follows: TGCGCCAGCAGCTTGAGTAGCGGGGGGCCTAACACCGGGGAGCTGTTTTTT.